This passage covers 2 T cell receptor beta chains from one sample sequenced in a study of T-cell reconstitution after alpha-beta-depleted transplantation in children. Using unique molecular identifiers, the investigators prepared the TCRbeta library. TCRdb re-called the PCR reads with MiXCR, one entry per CDR3 protein. The table includes about 980,000 distinct CDR3 sequences, about 29% detected once. The starting material was PBMCs, mostly from graft donor cells, obtained 360 days after TCRalphabeta/CD19-depleted stem cell transplant. These receptors were collected from a boy under two years old who had a stem cell transplant for SCID, so the T cells may come from the graft donor.

The genes are TRBV7-9 and TRBJ2-1; D is undetermined. The CDR3 consists of 11 residues. The V and J ends lost 6 bases and 9 bases respectively, with 9 bases between them. CDR1 and CDR2 from the germline V gene are SEHNR and FQNEAQ (reference sequence). The CDR3 spells CASRTMAEQFF. CDR3 bases: TGTGCCAGCAGGACAATGGCTGAGCAGTTCTTC.

The table lists this clonotype with a few counts. The CDR3 bases are TGTGCCACCGGACCATCGCGGGGGGCCGTAGATACGCAGTATTTT. This encodes CATGPSRGAVDTQYF. The J gene is TRBJ2-3, the V gene TRBV24-1; 8 bases are shared with TRBD2. V shed 9 bases, J shed 5 bases, and the junction held 12 bases outside the gene matches. This CDR3 has 15 amino acids. The germline V gene encodes CDR1 KGHDR and CDR2 SFDVKD.